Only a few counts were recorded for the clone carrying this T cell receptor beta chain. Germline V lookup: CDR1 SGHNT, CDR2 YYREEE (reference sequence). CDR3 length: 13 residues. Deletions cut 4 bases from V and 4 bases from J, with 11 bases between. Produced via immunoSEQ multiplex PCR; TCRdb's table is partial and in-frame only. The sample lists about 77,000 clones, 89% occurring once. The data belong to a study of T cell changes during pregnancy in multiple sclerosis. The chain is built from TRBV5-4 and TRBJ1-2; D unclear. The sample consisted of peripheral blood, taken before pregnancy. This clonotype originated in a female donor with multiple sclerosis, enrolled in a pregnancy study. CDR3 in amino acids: CASSHVNGYGYTF. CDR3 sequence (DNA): TGTGCCAGCAGCCACGTCAACGGCTATGGCTACACCTTC.